The clone carrying this TCR beta chain was recorded a few times. Its cognate antigen is unknown. Trimming left V 6 bases short and J 9 bases short, with 14 bases between. The CDR3 covers 12 residues. CDR1 and CDR2 (germline): SGHTA, FQGNSA. TCRdb used MiXCR to reprocess the RT-PCR reads, holding one entry per CDR3 protein. This table has hundreds of thousands of distinct CDR3 sequences, approximately 17% appearing once. The data belong to a study of response to subunit inactivated influenza vaccine. Study-wide results and caveats: The authors put forward the suggestion that each seasonal influenza vaccination may bring in only a limited number of new T cells.

Source: PBMCs from blood, taken approximately 5 days after vaccination. The origin of this receptor is a man in his fifties or sixties who received an inactivated influenza vaccine. This chain joins TRBV7-2 and TRBJ2-5; the D gene is possibly TRBD1 (5 bases). For the CDR3, the DNA is TGTGCCAGCAGTGATATCATAGGGGCCCAGTACTTC. Translation: CASSDIIGAQYF. The complete variable domain, with remaining parts taken from reference TRBV7-2 and TRBJ2-5, reads GAGVSQSPSNKVTEKGKDVELRCDPISGHTALYWYRQSLGQGLEFLIYFQGNSAPDKSGLPSDRFSAERTGGSVSTLTIQRTQQEDSAVYLCASSDIIGAQYFGPGTRLLVL.